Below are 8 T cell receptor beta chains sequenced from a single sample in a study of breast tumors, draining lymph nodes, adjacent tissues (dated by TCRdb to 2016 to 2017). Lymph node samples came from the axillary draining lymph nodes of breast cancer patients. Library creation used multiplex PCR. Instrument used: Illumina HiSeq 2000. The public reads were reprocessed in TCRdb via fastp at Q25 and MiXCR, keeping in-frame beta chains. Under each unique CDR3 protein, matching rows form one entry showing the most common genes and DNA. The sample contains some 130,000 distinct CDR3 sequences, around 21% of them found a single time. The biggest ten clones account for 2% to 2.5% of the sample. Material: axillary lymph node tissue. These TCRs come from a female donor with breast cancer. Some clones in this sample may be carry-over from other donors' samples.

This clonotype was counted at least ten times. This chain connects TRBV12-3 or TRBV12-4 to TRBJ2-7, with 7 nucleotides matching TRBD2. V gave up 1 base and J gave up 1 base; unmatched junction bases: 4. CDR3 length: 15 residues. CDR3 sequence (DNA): TGTGCCAGCAGTTTAGGCGGGAGACGGTCCTACGAGCAGTACTTC. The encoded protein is CASSLGGRRSYEQYF.

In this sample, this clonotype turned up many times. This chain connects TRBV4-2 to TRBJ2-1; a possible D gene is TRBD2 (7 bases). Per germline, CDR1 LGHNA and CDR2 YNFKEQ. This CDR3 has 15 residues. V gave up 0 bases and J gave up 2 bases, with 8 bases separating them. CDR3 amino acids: CASSQEGGPYNEQFF. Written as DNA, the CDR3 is TGTGCCAGCAGCCAAGAGGGGGGGCCCTACAATGAGCAGTTCTTC.

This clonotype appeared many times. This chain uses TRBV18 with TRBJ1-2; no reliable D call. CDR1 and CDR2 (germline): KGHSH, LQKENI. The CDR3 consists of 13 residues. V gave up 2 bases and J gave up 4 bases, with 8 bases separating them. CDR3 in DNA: TGTGCCAGCTCACCAGGGAGATCCTATGGCTACACCTTC. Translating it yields CASSPGRSYGYTF.

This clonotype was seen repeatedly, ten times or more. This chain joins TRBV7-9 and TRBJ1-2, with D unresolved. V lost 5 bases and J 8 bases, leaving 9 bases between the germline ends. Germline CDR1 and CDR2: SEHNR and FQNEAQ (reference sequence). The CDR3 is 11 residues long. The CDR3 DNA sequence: TGTGCCAGCAGCCCCGGTGAGGGCTACACCTTC. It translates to CASSPGEGYTF.

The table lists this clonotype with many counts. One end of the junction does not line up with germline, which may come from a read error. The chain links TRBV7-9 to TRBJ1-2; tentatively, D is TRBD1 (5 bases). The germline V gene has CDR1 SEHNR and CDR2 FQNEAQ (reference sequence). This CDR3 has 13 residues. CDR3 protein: CAGSLEGNYGYTF. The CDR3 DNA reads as TGTGCCGGCAGCTTAGAGGGGAACTATGGCTACACCTTC.

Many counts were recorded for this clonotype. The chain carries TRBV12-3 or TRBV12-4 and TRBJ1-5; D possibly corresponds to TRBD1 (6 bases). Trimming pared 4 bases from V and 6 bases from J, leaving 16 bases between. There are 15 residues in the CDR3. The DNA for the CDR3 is TGTGCCAGCAGTTACGCACAGGGTTTTGGTCAGCCCCAGCATTTT. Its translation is CASSYAQGFGQPQHF.

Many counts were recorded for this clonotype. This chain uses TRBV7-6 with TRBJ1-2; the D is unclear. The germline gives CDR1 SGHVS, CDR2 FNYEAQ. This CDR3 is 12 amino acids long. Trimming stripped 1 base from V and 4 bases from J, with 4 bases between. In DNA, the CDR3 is TGTGCCAGCAGCTTAGATGGCTATGGCTACACCTTC. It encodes CASSLDGYGYTF.

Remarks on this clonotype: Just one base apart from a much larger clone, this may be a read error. The CDR3: CAGSPTSGKVTGELFF. DNA of the CDR3: TGTGCCGGTAGTCCCACTAGCGGGAAAGTCACCGGGGAGCTGTTTTTT. The chain joins TRBV19 to TRBJ2-2; 10 bases align to TRBD2. The CDR3 has 16 residues. CDR1 LNHDA and CDR2 SQIVND come from the germline V gene (reference sequence).